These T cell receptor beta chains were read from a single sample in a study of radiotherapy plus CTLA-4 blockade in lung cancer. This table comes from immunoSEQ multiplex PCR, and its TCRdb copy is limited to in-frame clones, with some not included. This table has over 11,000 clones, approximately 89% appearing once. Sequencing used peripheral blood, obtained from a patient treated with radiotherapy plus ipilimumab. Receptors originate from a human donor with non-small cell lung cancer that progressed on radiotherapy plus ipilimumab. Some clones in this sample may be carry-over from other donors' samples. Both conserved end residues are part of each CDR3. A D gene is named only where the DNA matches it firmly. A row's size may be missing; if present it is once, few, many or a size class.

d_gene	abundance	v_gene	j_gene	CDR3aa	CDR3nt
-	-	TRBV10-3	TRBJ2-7	CAISASSYEQYF	TGTGCCATCAGTGCATCCTCCTACGAGCAGTACTTC
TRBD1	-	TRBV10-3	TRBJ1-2	CAISESIGTGKNGHYGYTF	TGTGCCATCAGTGAGTCGATAGGGACAGGGAAAAATGGGCACTATGGCTACACCTTC
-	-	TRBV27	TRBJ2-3	CASSYRESRASTDTQYF	TGTGCCAGCAGTTATCGCGAATCACGTGCTAGCACAGATACGCAGTATTTT
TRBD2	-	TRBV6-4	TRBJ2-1	CASSRAGEPYNEQFF	TGTGCCAGCAGCAGAGCGGGGGAGCCATACAATGAGCAGTTCTTC
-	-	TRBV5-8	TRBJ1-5	CASSFVSSSSGDQPQHF	TGTGCCAGCAGCTTTGTATCCTCCTCTTCGGGTGATCAGCCCCAGCATTTT
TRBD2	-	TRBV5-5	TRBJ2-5	CASSPRLALEAQYF	TGTGCCAGCAGCCCAAGACTAGCGCTTGAGGCCCAGTACTTC
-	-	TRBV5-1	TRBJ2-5	CASSFDRSQETQYF	TGCGCCAGCAGCTTCGACAGGAGCCAAGAGACCCAGTACTTC
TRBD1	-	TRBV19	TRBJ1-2	CASSIDRGNGYTF	TGTGCCAGTAGTATCGACAGGGGAAATGGCTACACCTTC
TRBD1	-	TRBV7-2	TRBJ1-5	CASSLGVGGEQPQHF	TGTGCCAGCAGCTTAGGGGTAGGGGGCGAACAGCCCCAGCATTTT
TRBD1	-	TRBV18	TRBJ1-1	CASSPDRDGVGAFF	TGTGCCAGCTCACCCGACAGGGACGGGGTCGGAGCTTTCTTT
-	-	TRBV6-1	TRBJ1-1	CASSEPEGAFF	TGTGCCAGCAGTGAACCAGAGGGAGCTTTCTTT
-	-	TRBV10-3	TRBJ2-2	CAISVDRQAGELFF	TGTGCCATCAGCGTTGACAGGCAGGCCGGGGAGCTGTTTTTT
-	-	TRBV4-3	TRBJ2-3	CASSQEKGLDTQYF	TGCGCCAGCAGCCAGGAAAAGGGGTTAGATACGCAGTATTTT
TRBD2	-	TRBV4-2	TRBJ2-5	CASSLGGAGGKETQYF	TGTGCCAGCAGCCTCGGTGGAGCGGGGGGGAAAGAGACCCAGTACTTC
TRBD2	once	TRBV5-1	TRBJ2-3	CASSLGRGTSGTDTQYF	TGCGCCAGCAGCTTGGGGCGAGGGACTAGCGGCACAGATACGCAGTATTTT
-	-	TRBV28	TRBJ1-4	CASLEGGDNEKLFF	TGTGCCAGCCTCGAGGGAGGGGACAATGAAAAACTGTTTTTT
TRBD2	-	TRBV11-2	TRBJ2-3	CASSSSGGGTDTQYF	TGTGCCAGCAGCTCTAGCGGGGGGGGCACAGATACGCAGTATTTT
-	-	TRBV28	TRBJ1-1	CASCENTEAFF	TGTGCCAGCTGCGAGAACACTGAAGCTTTCTTT
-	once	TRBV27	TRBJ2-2	CASSFGITGELFF	TGTGCCAGCAGTTTCGGTATAACCGGGGAGCTGTTTTTT
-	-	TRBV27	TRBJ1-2	CASSLERSGYYGYTF	TGTGCCAGCAGTTTAGAACGGTCCGGGTACTATGGCTACACCTTC
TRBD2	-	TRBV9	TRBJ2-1	CASSVYGGGAGEQFF	TGTGCCAGCAGCGTATACGGCGGGGGGGCGGGTGAGCAGTTCTTC
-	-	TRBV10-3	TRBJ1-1	CAISVGTLNTEAFF	TGTGCCATCAGTGTGGGGACATTGAACACTGAAGCTTTCTTT
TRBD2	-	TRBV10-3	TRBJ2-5	CAIIPREDRQETQYF	TGTGCCATCATACCGCGGGAGGATCGGCAAGAGACCCAGTACTTC
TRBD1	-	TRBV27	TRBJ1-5	CASSLWPGGSNQPQHF	TGTGCCAGCAGTTTATGGCCAGGGGGAAGCAATCAGCCCCAGCATTTT
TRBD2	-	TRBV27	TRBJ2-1	CASSPLAGPYNEQFF	TGTGCCAGCAGTCCACTAGCGGGACCTTATAATGAGCAGTTCTTC
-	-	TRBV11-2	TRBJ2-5	CASSPYLETQYF	TGTGCCAGCAGCCCCTACTTAGAGACCCAGTACTTC